This T cell receptor (beta chain) originates from a study of blood T cell repertoires in COVID-19 (dated by TCRdb to 2018 to 2020). As for the study more broadly: Collaborator samples came from the United States, Italy and Spain and covered acute and convalescent phases of COVID-19. The material from the prospective study consisted of cDNA or gDNA derived from T cells, B-cell-depleted T cells, or PBMCs. Subjects who had been exposed to COVID-19, were actively infected with it, or had recovered from it provided the deeply sampled blood TCRbeta repertoires that made up the dataset. A freely available public database, intended as a resource for researchers studying the immune response to SARS-CoV-2, is where the repertoires were released. The samples were drawn from two sources: the first 160 participants of the ongoing ImmuneRACE study, and 950 to 1,500 subjects contributed by 6 global collaborators. A de-identified subject ID, COVID-19 status, age in years and sex were almost always included in the sample metadata. Where HLA class I and class II types were available, the types were taken from metadata supplied by the sample provider, not from assay-based typing. What the work shows at the level of the full study, not this receptor alone: The quantity of clinical and demographic metadata differed by source and by participant and was supplied without curation.

Notes on this clone: Its antigen is still unknown. Base quality data are lacking; no much larger clone is found one base away.

TCRbeta CDR3 regions were amplified from genomic DNA using the immunoSEQ Assay, a bias-controlled multiplex PCR. Regarding the original processing steps: The number of nucleated cells in each sample was estimated from the amplification of reference gene primers within the assay. To quantify the absolute abundance of each unique TCRbeta CDR3 rearrangement, sequence reads were collapsed and filtered. For each sample, productive Simpson clonality was calculated as the square root of Simpson's diversity index over productive rearrangements. TCRdb limited this immuneACCESS table to in-frame rearrangements with V and J called. A share of clones is missing; checked studies link under half to unresolved V genes, and the rest is unexplained. D and trimming come from the DNA, and the V and J calls and clone size come from that table. A total of about 76,000 clones appear in this sample, around nine tenths of them only once. The ten most abundant clones make up under 9.5% of the sample.

Whole blood was collected in K2EDTA tubes by collaborating institutions according to the institutions' own protocols. Collaborator samples were shipped for TCRbeta analysis as frozen whole blood, isolated PBMCs, or DNA extracted from either sample type. For CDR1 and CDR2, the germline V gene lists MDHEN and SYDVKM. From the cysteine up to the phenylalanine, the CDR3 has a length of 14 residues. Of all the DNA, just the CDR3 is kept, 42 bases in frame from base 1. Between the V and J ends, shortened by 10 bases and 0 bases respectively, the junction contains 12 bases. The source is a man younger than 40 with acute or convalescent COVID-19. The V and J genes are TRBV28 and TRBJ1-4, with the D segment identity uncertain. Sequencing was done on a sample of peripheral blood. The sequenced DNA is TGTGCCACCAACAACCCTGCAACTAATGAAAAACTGTTTTTT. This codes for CATNNPATNEKLFF.